These 18 T cell receptor beta chains originate from one sample sequenced in a study of CD8 T cells in ankylosing spondylitis. TCRdb processed the 5' RACE reads anew with MiXCR; each CDR3 protein has one entry. The sample lists about 160,000 distinct CDR3 sequences, roughly 18% occurring once. The sequencing input was blood, either unsorted or a sorted T cell fraction (not recorded which). These receptors were obtained from a male donor with ankylosing spondylitis or in good health (not recorded which).

This clonotype was found many times. The chain recombines TRBV28 with TRBJ2-3; 8 nucleotides align to TRBD1. This CDR3 comprises 15 residues. V shed 7 bases, J shed 1 base, and the junction held 7 bases outside the gene matches. The germline V gene encodes CDR1 MDHEN and CDR2 SYDVKM. The CDR3 DNA reads TGTGCCAGCACCTGGCCGGGACAGGGCACAGATACGCAGTATTTT. This gives the protein CASTWPGQGTDTQYF.

V is TRBV20-1 and J is TRBJ1-5; 9 bases fit TRBD1. The CDR3 sequence is 12 residues long. V shed 6 bases, J shed 6 bases, and the junction held 3 bases outside the gene matches. In germline, CDR1 is DFQATT, CDR2 SNEGSKA (reference sequence). CDR3 residues: CSADRGGQPQHF. CDR3 nucleotides: TGCAGTGCCGACAGGGGGGGTCAGCCCCAGCATTTT.

The sample holds many counts of this clonotype. The chain couples TRBV27 to TRBJ2-2; possible D gene TRBD2, 5 bases. Germline V CDR1 and CDR2: MNHEY, SMNVEV (reference sequence). V was shortened by 8 bases and J by 2 bases, with 15 bases between the two germline ends. This CDR3 is 15 amino acids long. CDR3 DNA sequence: TGTGCCAGCTCCCAATTCGGGGTAAACACCGGGGAGCTGTTTTTT. Protein sequence: CASSQFGVNTGELFF.

This clonotype has ten or more counts. The J gene is TRBJ2-7, the V gene TRBV15, with 7 bases lining up with TRBD1. The CDR3 is 15 amino acids. With 0 bases clipped from V and 6 bases from J, the junction kept 8 bases outside the gene matches. Germline CDR1 is LNHNV and CDR2 is YYDKDF (reference sequence). The CDR3 protein is CATSRDLTGSLEQYF. The CDR3 DNA sequence: TGTGCCACCAGCAGAGATTTGACAGGGTCTCTCGAGCAGTACTTC.

The chain couples TRBV27 to TRBJ1-6; possible D gene TRBD1, 5 bases. The CDR3 has 16 amino acids. The V gene lost 6 bases and the J gene lost 5 bases, with 17 bases spanning the gap. The germline CDR1 and CDR2 sequences are MNHEY and SMNVEV (reference sequence). The CDR3 sequence: CASSDSGPPNNSPLHF. CDR3 coding DNA: TGTGCCAGCAGCGACAGTGGGCCTCCAAATAATTCACCCCTCCACTTT.

The chain has TRBV27 and TRBJ1-5; D gene unclear. V lost 5 bases and J 9 bases, leaving 17 bases between the germline ends. This CDR3 is 14 amino acids long. Per the germline V gene, CDR1 is MNHEY and CDR2 is SMNVEV (reference sequence). CDR3 in DNA: TGTGCCAGCAGTCCCTCTTTGGACGGGAGGCCCCAGCATTTT. Translating gives CASSPSLDGRPQHF.

As regards this clonotype: A much larger clone sits a single nucleotide away, making a read error possible. This rearrangement joins TRBV5-5 to TRBJ2-1; 11 bases agree with TRBD2. The CDR3 runs to 15 residues. CDR1 is SGHKS and CDR2 is YYEKEE in the germline V gene (reference sequence). The CDR3 loop reads CTSSPTSGSDGEQFF. CDR3 in DNA: TGTACCAGCAGCCCCACTAGCGGGAGCGATGGGGAGCAGTTCTTC.

This clonotype was observed a handful of times. The chain couples TRBV7-9 to TRBJ1-1, with unresolved D. CDR1 and CDR2 (germline): SEHNR, FQNEAQ (reference sequence). The V gene lost 2 bases and the J gene lost 4 bases, with 11 bases spanning the gap. This CDR3 contains 14 residues. CDR3 sequence: CASSLWVGGTEAFF. The CDR3 nucleotides are TGTGCCAGCAGCTTATGGGTGGGTGGCACTGAAGCTTTCTTT.

The CDR3 reads CASSLGSGRARDEQFF. Written as DNA, the CDR3 is TGTGCCAGCAGCTTGGGTAGCGGGAGGGCGAGGGATGAGCAGTTCTTC. The gene calls are TRBV11-2 and TRBJ2-1; TRBD2 matches 11 bases. Germline CDR1 reads SGHAT; CDR2 reads FQNNGV. V dropped 3 bases and J dropped 8; count of bases not matched to a gene: 9. The CDR3 consists of 16 residues.

Notes on this clonotype: One base away lies a much larger clone, so this may be a sequencing read error. CDR3 nucleotides: TGCGCCAGCAGCGCCGACACAGATACGCAGTATTTT. Encoded protein: CASSADTDTQYF. The chain couples TRBV5-1 to TRBJ2-3; D gene uncertain. Germline CDR1 reads SGHRS; CDR2 reads YFSETQ. V lost 4 bases and J lost 2, with 5 bases in between. This CDR3 is built from 12 residues.

This clonotype was counted at least ten times. V usage is TRBV29-1 and J usage is TRBJ1-1; TRBD1 matches at 9 bases. The V and J ends lost 6 bases and 10 bases, in that order; junction bases with no gene match: 6. The CDR3 length is 11 residues. CDR1 is SQVTM and CDR2 is ANQGSEA in the germline V gene. Here the CDR3 reads CSVHRGRGAFF. The CDR3 DNA reads TGCAGCGTCCACAGGGGGCGAGGAGCTTTCTTT.

This clonotype was observed at least ten times. CDR3 region: CSARGLGLAGHNEQFF. As DNA, the CDR3 is TGCAGTGCTAGAGGTTTAGGACTAGCGGGTCACAATGAGCAGTTCTTC. V gene TRBV20-1 combines with J gene TRBJ2-1; 11 nucleotides match TRBD2. CDR3 length: 16 residues. The germline CDR1 and CDR2 sequences are DFQATT and SNEGSKA (reference sequence). V shed 1 base and J 5 bases; nucleotides not matched to a gene: 7.

The chain combines TRBV2 with TRBJ2-1, with D unresolved. Germline V gene lookup returns CDR1 SNHLY and CDR2 FYNNEI. V dropped 1 base and J dropped 2 bases, with 3 bases sitting between them. This CDR3 contains 13 residues. The CDR3 sequence: CASSEVAYNEQFF. CDR3 sequence (DNA): TGTGCCAGCAGTGAAGTGGCCTACAATGAGCAGTTCTTC. Filled out from reference TRBV2 and TRBJ2-1, the complete variable domain reads EPEVTQTPSHQVTQMGQEVILRCVPISNHLYFYWYRQILGQKVEFLVSFYNNEISEKSEIFDDQFSVERPDGSNFTLKIRSTKLEDSAMYFCASSEVAYNEQFFGPGTRLTVL.

The table lists this clonotype with a count of one. This sequence joins TRBV20-1 and TRBJ2-3; 8 nucleotides match TRBD2. This CDR3 is built from 14 residues. CDR1 and CDR2 from the germline V gene are DFQATT and SNEGSKA (reference sequence). V gave up 6 bases and J gave up 0 bases; unmatched junction bases: 5. The CDR3 region is CSATSGSSTDTQYF. CDR3 nucleotides: TGCAGTGCCACTAGCGGATCTAGCACAGATACGCAGTATTTT.

This clonotype was seen ten or more times. This sequence joins TRBV29-1 and TRBJ1-3, with TRBD1 identical over 8 bases. With V trimmed by 4 bases and J by 4 bases, 6 bases remained unmatched. From germline, CDR1 is SQVTM and CDR2 ANQGSEA. CDR3 length: 14 residues. This CDR3 is CSVGQGISGNTIYF. The DNA for the CDR3 is TGCAGCGTTGGACAGGGGATCTCCGGAAACACCATATATTTT.

In this sample, this clonotype turned up many times. The V call is TRBV5-1, the J call TRBJ1-2; D unresolved. Germline values: CDR1 SGHRS, CDR2 YFSETQ. V gave up 10 bases and J gave up 5 bases, with 9 bases separating them. CDR3 length: 10 amino acids. CDR3 DNA: TGCGCCCCCTCGGATTATGGCTACACCTTC. It yields the protein CAPSDYGYTF. Variable domain in full (rest from reference TRBV5-1 and TRBJ1-2): KAGVTQTPRYLIKTRGQQVTLSCSPISGHRSVSWYQQTPGQGLQFLFEYFSETQRNKGNFPGRFSGRQFSNSRSEMNVSTLELGDSALYLCAPSDYGYTFGSGTRLTVV.

This clonotype has only a few counts. The chain joins TRBV19 to TRBJ2-5; 8 bases agree with TRBD1. The CDR3 has 13 amino acids. Trimming at V came to 7 bases and at J to 3 bases, leaving 4 bases not matched to a gene. From germline, CDR1 is LNHDA and CDR2 SQIVND (reference sequence). The CDR3 DNA follows: TGTGCCAGTAACCCGGACAGGGAAGAGACCCAGTACTTC. It translates to CASNPDREETQYF.

This clonotype was observed many times. The CDR3 spells CSAGQGTNTGELFF. The DNA of the CDR3 is TGCAGCGCCGGACAGGGTACGAACACCGGGGAGCTGTTTTTT. The V gene is TRBV29-1, the J gene TRBJ2-2; TRBD1 matches 8 bases. There are 14 residues in the CDR3. Trimming removed 7 bases from V and 0 bases from J; junction bases left unmatched: 4. In germline, CDR1 is SQVTM, CDR2 ANQGSEA.